The 8 T cell receptor beta chains presented below share a single source sample, sequenced in a study of blood T cells in healthy people across ages. PCR was performed a second time for about 7 to 12 cycles using a sample-barcoded 5' primer and a J-beta primer mix. TCRdb processed the 5' RACE reads anew with MiXCR; each CDR3 protein has one entry. The repertoire has around 870,000 distinct CDR3 sequences, around 26% of them found once; the top ten carry roughly a sixth. The material sequenced was blood. The origin of the receptors is a woman older than 75 in good health.

The rearrangement uses TRBV12-3 or TRBV12-4 and TRBJ2-2; 7 bases agree with TRBD1. This CDR3 contains 16 residues. With V trimmed by 3 bases and J by 0 bases, 4 bases remained unmatched. Written as DNA, the CDR3 is TGTGCCAGCAGTTTCTTCGGGACAGCGAACACCGGGGAGCTGTTTTTT. Its translation is CASSFFGTANTGELFF.

This clonotype was observed many times. The rearrangement links TRBV4-3 to TRBJ2-5; possible D gene TRBD1, 6 bases. The ends were cut back, 4 bases at V and 5 bases at J, with 20 bases in the middle. This CDR3 is built from 16 residues. Germline lookup yields CDR1 LGHNA and CDR2 YSLEER. The CDR3 loop is CASSRETLTGAETQYF. The CDR3 bases are TGCGCCAGCAGCCGGGAAACCCTGACAGGCGCCGAGACCCAGTACTTC.

Comment on this clonotype: A much more abundant neighbour one base away suggests this may be a read error. This rearrangement joins TRBV3-1 to TRBJ2-7, with D unclear. V was trimmed by 5 bases and J by 12 bases, leaving 26 bases between them. This CDR3 has 15 residues. Germline V gene sequence: CDR1 LGHDT, CDR2 YNNKEL (reference sequence). CDR3 sequence reads: CASSTRISPEETRYF. CDR3 nucleotides: TGTGCCAGCAGCACCAGAATCTCTCCCGAAGAGACCCGGTACTTC.

This clonotype was observed a few times. This may come from a read error, since a much larger clone is one base off. The chain combines TRBV12-3 or TRBV12-4 with TRBJ1-2; D is undetermined. The CDR3 loop spans 12 amino acids. Here the CDR3 DNA reads TGTGTCAGCAGTTTAGAGGGAACAGGCTACACCTTC. Protein product: CVSSLEGTGYTF.

This chain joins TRBV7-9 and TRBJ2-7; no definite D call. This CDR3 region has 14 residues. The germline V gene has CDR1 SEHNR and CDR2 FQNEAQ (reference sequence). Trimming cost V 3 bases and J 0 bases, with 9 bases left between them. The CDR3 DNA reads as TGTGCCAGCAGCTTCACACGGAGCTCCTACGAGCAGTACTTC. Amino acids: CASSFTRSSYEQYF. The full variable domain, in which reference TRBV7-9 and TRBJ2-7 provide the parts outside the CDR3, is DTGVSQNPRHKITKRGQNVTFRCDPISEHNRLYWYRQTLGQGPEFLTYFQNEAQLEKSRLLSDRFSAERPKGSFSTLEIQRTEQGDSAMYLCASSFTRSSYEQYFGPGTRLTVT.

This clonotype was seen many times. The CDR3 nucleotides are TGTGCCAGCAGCTTAGTGGGGGGAGGGAACACTGAAGCTTTCTTT. Translating gives CASSLVGGGNTEAFF. The chain links TRBV7-2 to TRBJ1-1; tentative D call: TRBD1 (5 bases). Trimming stripped 1 base from V and 1 base from J, with 10 bases between. CDR1 is SGHTA and CDR2 is FQGNSA in the germline V gene. CDR3 size: 15 residues.

The CDR3 nucleotides read TGCAGTGTCGGGACCACCGCGCCTTCCACAGATACGCAGTATTTT. Its translation: CSVGTTAPSTDTQYF. The chain uses TRBV20-1 and TRBJ2-3; D could derive from TRBD1 or TRBD2 (5 bases each). V was shortened by 7 bases and J by 2 bases, with 19 bases between the two germline ends. The CDR3 sequence is 15 residues long. Per the germline V gene, CDR1 is DFQATT and CDR2 is SNEGSKA (reference sequence).

About this clonotype itself: A much larger clone differs from this one at a single base, so this may be a read error. The V gene is TRBV20-1, the J gene TRBJ2-3, with 9 positions matching TRBD2. Germline V gives CDR1 DFQATT, CDR2 SNEGSKA (reference sequence). The CDR3 covers 14 residues. CDR3 DNA: TGCAGTGCTAGCCGCGGGACTAGCAGAGATACGCAGTATTTT. Amino acids: CSASRGTSRDTQYF.